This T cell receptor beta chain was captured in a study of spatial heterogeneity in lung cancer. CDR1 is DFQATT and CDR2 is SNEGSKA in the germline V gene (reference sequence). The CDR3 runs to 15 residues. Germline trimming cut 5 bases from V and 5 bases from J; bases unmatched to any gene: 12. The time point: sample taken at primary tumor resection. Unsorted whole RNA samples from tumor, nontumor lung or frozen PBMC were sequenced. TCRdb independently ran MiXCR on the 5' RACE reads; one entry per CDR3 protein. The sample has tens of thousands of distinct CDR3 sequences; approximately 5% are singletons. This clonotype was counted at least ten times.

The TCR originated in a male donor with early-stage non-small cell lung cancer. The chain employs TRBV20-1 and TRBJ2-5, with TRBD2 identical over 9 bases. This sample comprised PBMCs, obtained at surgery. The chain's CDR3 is CSAPSPGLASETQYF. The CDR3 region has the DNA TGCAGTGCTCCCTCACCGGGACTAGCTTCGGAGACCCAGTACTTC.